The next 26 T cell receptor beta chains were all read from a single sample in a study of OX40 agonist ivuxolimab in advanced cancers. Libraries were prepared by immunoSEQ multiplex PCR; TCRdb keeps only in-frame clonotypes and omits some of them. There are 42,000 or so clones in the sample; 87% occur only once, and about a third lies in the top ten. The source material was CD4+ or CD8+ T cells sorted from blood, sampled in a trial of the OX40 agonist ivuxolimab. The receptors were gathered from an adult with an advanced solid tumor such as melanoma, head and neck, liver or kidney cancer.

This clone was detected once. The chain employs TRBV2 and TRBJ1-6; D gene ambiguous. Germline V gene lookup returns CDR1 SNHLY and CDR2 FYNNEI. CDR3 length: 15 residues. The V end was cut by 3 bases, the J end by 0 bases, with 6 bases between. CDR3 in DNA: TGTGCCAGCAGTGAGATGGGCTCCTATAATTCACCCCTCCACTTT. Amino acids: CASSEMGSYNSPLHF. The full variable domain, in which reference TRBV2 and TRBJ1-6 provide the parts outside the CDR3, is EPEVTQTPSHQVTQMGQEVILRCVPISNHLYFYWYRQILGQKVEFLVSFYNNEISEKSEIFDDQFSVERPDGSNFTLKIRSTKLEDSAMYFCASSEMGSYNSPLHFGNGTRLTVT.

The chain recombines TRBV7-9 with TRBJ2-1, with D perhaps matching TRBD1 (6 bases). This CDR3 is 15 amino acids long. V lost 4 bases to trimming and J lost 9 bases, with 19 bases between them. Germline V CDR1 and CDR2: SEHNR, FQNEAQ (reference sequence). For the CDR3, the DNA is TGTGCCAGCAGCTCTGACAGGACCGCATTTGGTGAGCAGTTCTTC. Translating gives CASSSDRTAFGEQFF.

This rearrangement joins TRBV19 to TRBJ1-5; no clear D. Between the trimmed V and J ends, which lost 4 bases and 0 bases, there was a span of 10 bases. CDR3 length: 15 amino acids. In germline, CDR1 is LNHDA, CDR2 SQIVND (reference sequence). The CDR3 nucleotides are TGTGCCAGTAGTAACCAACCCTATAGCAATCAGCCCCAGCATTTT. Its protein product is CASSNQPYSNQPQHF.

V and J are TRBV6-4 and TRBJ2-3, with 9 bases that match TRBD2. The CDR3 loop spans 17 amino acids. Trimming at V came to 4 bases and at J to 1 base, leaving 9 bases not matched to a gene. From germline, CDR1 is MRHNA and CDR2 SNTAGT. The CDR3 spells CASSVRGGVSGTDTQYF. Here the CDR3 DNA reads TGTGCCAGCAGTGTGCGGGGGGGCGTTTCTGGCACAGATACGCAGTATTTT.

This clone was picked up a small number of times. The chain is built from TRBV4-2 and TRBJ2-3; D remains ambiguous. Germline V gives CDR1 LGHNA, CDR2 YNFKEQ. The CDR3 contains 15 residues. The V end was cut by 1 base, the J end by 2 bases, with 10 bases between. The CDR3 sequence is CASSQGQLNTDTQYF. The CDR3 region has the DNA TGTGCCAGCAGCCAAGGCCAACTAAACACAGATACGCAGTATTTT.

The chain recombines TRBV4-1 with TRBJ2-3, with D hard to call. Germline V lookup: CDR1 MGHRA, CDR2 YSYEKL. The CDR3 is made up of 14 amino acids. V shed 4 bases and J shed 6 bases, with 14 bases lying between them. CDR3 sequence (DNA): TGCGCCAGCAGCCCGCAGATGGGAAGGGATACGCAGTATTTT. As protein: CASSPQMGRDTQYF.

V usage is TRBV7-9 and J usage is TRBJ2-5, with a possible D match to TRBD2 (5 bases). V was trimmed by 0 bases and J by 5 bases, leaving 10 bases between them. The length of the CDR3 is 14 residues. Germline loops: CDR1 SEHNR, CDR2 FQNEAQ (reference sequence). CDR3 sequence (DNA): TGTGCCAGCAGCTTAGCGCTAGCACGGGAGACCCAGTACTTC. It specifies CASSLALARETQYF.

V usage is TRBV5-4 and J usage is TRBJ2-3; D remains unclear. CDR1 and CDR2 from the germline V gene are SGHNT and YYREEE (reference sequence). The CDR3 extends over 15 amino acids. V dropped 0 bases and J dropped 2 bases, with 10 bases sitting between them. CDR3 loop: CASSLGADTTDTQYF. The CDR3 DNA reads as TGTGCCAGCAGCTTGGGGGCTGATACCACAGATACGCAGTATTTT.

V usage is TRBV6-1 and J usage is TRBJ1-1; TRBD1 matches 7 bases. The CDR3 consists of 15 residues. Looked up from germline, CDR1 is MNHNS and CDR2 is SASEGT. With 2 bases clipped from V and 4 bases from J, the junction kept 7 bases outside the gene matches. In nucleotides, the CDR3 is TGTGCCAGCAGTGAACTGACAGGGTTGGGCACTGAAGCTTTCTTT. As protein: CASSELTGLGTEAFF.

This clone was detected a few times. This chain links TRBV28 with TRBJ1-2; D gene uncertain. Trimming stripped 6 bases from V and 5 bases from J, with 13 bases between. This CDR3 region has 13 residues. Germline CDR1 reads MDHEN; CDR2 reads SYDVKM. The chain's CDR3 is CASRSTVGYGYTF. CDR3 DNA: TGTGCCAGCAGGTCCACTGTAGGGTATGGCTACACCTTC.

The chain couples TRBV5-1 to TRBJ1-3; D not certain. Germline V gene lookup returns CDR1 SGHRS and CDR2 YFSETQ. Trimming pared 0 bases from V and 2 bases from J, leaving 9 bases between. The CDR3 extends over 15 amino acids. The CDR3 bases are TGCGCCAGCAGCTTGGGGCAGTCACCTGGAAACACCATATATTTT. Amino acids: CASSLGQSPGNTIYF.

The chain joins TRBV11-3 to TRBJ1-1, with a tentative D call TRBD1 (6 bases). Trimming pared 1 base from V and 5 bases from J, leaving 11 bases between. The germline CDR1 and CDR2 sequences are SGHNT and YENEEA. The CDR3 is 14 residues long. The DNA of the CDR3 is TGTGCCAGCAGCTTAGGCGGTAGGGGGACTGAAGCTTTCTTT. This sequence encodes CASSLGGRGTEAFF.

This clone was seen a handful of times. The chain joins TRBV18 to TRBJ2-7; 7 nucleotides match TRBD1. CDR1 and CDR2 (germline): KGHSH, LQKENI. The length of the CDR3 is 14 residues. V was pared by 1 base and J by 4 bases, with 4 bases of the junction left unmatched. The CDR3 reads CASSPRQGVYEQYF. The CDR3 bases are TGTGCCAGCTCACCACGGCAGGGGGTGTACGAGCAGTACTTC. The entire variable domain, with the rest obtained from reference TRBV18 and TRBJ2-7, is as follows: NAGVMQNPRHLVRRRGQEARLRCSPMKGHSHVYWYRQLPEEGLKFMVYLQKENIIDESGMPKERFSAEFPKEGPSILRIQQVVRGDSAAYFCASSPRQGVYEQYFGPGTRLTVT.

The V gene is TRBV14, the J gene TRBJ2-5, with unresolved D. Germline V gene data show CDR1 as SGHDN and CDR2 as FVKESK. The CDR3 covers 15 residues. With 0 bases removed from V and 4 bases from J, the gap between germline ends came to 12 bases. The CDR3 loop reads CASSQEGLVVETQYF. The CDR3 DNA reads as TGTGCCAGCAGCCAAGAAGGGCTAGTGGTAGAGACCCAGTACTTC.

The chain carries TRBV6-4 and TRBJ1-3; D gene unclear. From germline, CDR1 is MRHNA and CDR2 SNTAGT. The CDR3 runs to 14 residues. V was trimmed by 6 bases and J by 4 bases, leaving 13 bases between them. The DNA of the CDR3 is TGTGCCAGCAGCCTCCGCGACCGAGGAAACACCATATATTTT. Its protein is CASSLRDRGNTIYF.

The chain combines TRBV19 with TRBJ2-6; possible D gene TRBD1, 6 bases. Germline V gives CDR1 LNHDA, CDR2 SQIVND (reference sequence). Trimming shortened V by 6 bases and J by 0 bases, and 6 bases separated the two germline ends. This CDR3 comprises 14 residues. CDR3 in amino acids: CASSRGSGANVLTF. The CDR3 DNA is TGTGCCAGTAGCAGGGGCTCTGGGGCCAACGTCCTGACTTTC. The full variable domain, in which reference TRBV19 and TRBJ2-6 provide the parts outside the CDR3, is DGGITQSPKYLFRKEGQNVTLSCEQNLNHDAMYWYRQDPGQGLRLIYYSQIVNDFQKGDIAEGYSVSREKKESFPLTVTSAQKNPTAFYLCASSRGSGANVLTFGAGSRLTVL.

V usage is TRBV6-5 and J usage is TRBJ2-7; D possibly matches TRBD1 or TRBD2 (5 bases each). CDR1 and CDR2 from the germline V gene are MNHEY and SVGAGI. The V end was cut by 6 bases, the J end by 2 bases, with 17 bases between. CDR3 length: 15 residues. The CDR3 sequence is CASRRDRDPTYEQYF. The CDR3 nucleotides read TGTGCCAGCAGGAGAGACCGGGACCCCACCTACGAGCAGTACTTC.

In DNA, the CDR3 is TGTGCCAGCAGCGAGCAGGTTTTTTGGGGCTACACCTTC. This codes for CASSEQVFWGYTF. The rearrangement joins TRBV2 to TRBJ1-2; unclear D gene. CDR3 length: 13 residues. V gave up 6 bases and J gave up 8 bases, with 16 bases separating them. The germline CDR1 and CDR2 sequences are SNHLY and FYNNEI.

The chain carries TRBV6-6 and TRBJ2-3; no reliable D call. V was pared by 0 bases and J by 5 bases, with 12 bases between. This CDR3 is 15 amino acids long. Germline values: CDR1 MNHNY, CDR2 SVGAGI (reference sequence). CDR3 nucleotides: TGTGCCAGCAGTTACTCTAGCACAAACTTAGATACGCAGTATTTT. Translating gives CASSYSSTNLDTQYF.

This chain uses TRBV19 with TRBJ2-7; D tentatively fits TRBD1 or TRBD2 (5 bases each). V was shortened by 3 bases and J by 7 bases, with 16 bases between the two germline ends. Looked up from germline, CDR1 is LNHDA and CDR2 is SQIVND (reference sequence). The CDR3 loop spans 14 amino acids. The CDR3 bases are TGTGCCAGTAGTATTAGAGGGGCCTTCGGGGAGCAGTACTTC. It codes for CASSIRGAFGEQYF.

The chain combines TRBV11-3 with TRBJ1-2, with TRBD1 matching 7 bases. CDR1 is SGHNT, CDR2 YENEEA, per germline. The CDR3 spans 14 residues. Trimming removed 3 bases from V and 1 base from J; junction bases left unmatched: 2. The CDR3 DNA follows: TGTGCCAGCAGCTTCAGACAGGGTAACTATGGCTACACCTTC. Encoded protein: CASSFRQGNYGYTF.

This chain connects TRBV15 to TRBJ2-3; D could derive from TRBD1 or TRBD2 (5 bases each). Germline V gene data show CDR1 as LNHNV and CDR2 as YYDKDF (reference sequence). Trimming pared 11 bases from V and 5 bases from J, leaving 17 bases between. The CDR3 loop spans 13 amino acids. The CDR3 protein is CASGAGTGDTQYF. CDR3 sequence (DNA): TGTGCCTCGGGTGCAGGGACCGGAGATACGCAGTATTTT.

This chain joins TRBV6-6 and TRBJ2-5; the D gene is possibly TRBD1 (6 bases). V was clipped by 0 bases and J by 1 base, with 9 bases between them. The length of the CDR3 is 15 residues. Germline loops: CDR1 MNHNY, CDR2 SVGAGI (reference sequence). The CDR3: CASSYSNRAQETQYF. In DNA, the CDR3 is TGTGCCAGCAGTTACTCGAACAGGGCCCAAGAGACCCAGTACTTC.

Only one count was recorded for this clone. The J gene is TRBJ2-3, the V gene TRBV10-3; weak D call: TRBD2 (6 bases). V was pared by 6 bases and J by 1 base, with 14 bases between. The CDR3 runs to 15 residues. Looked up from germline, CDR1 is ENHRY and CDR2 is SYGVKD. The CDR3, as DNA: TGTGCCATCAGCGACCAGACGGGGGGCACAGATACGCAGTATTTT. Protein: CAISDQTGGTDTQYF.

V usage is TRBV27 and J usage is TRBJ1-1, with D tentatively TRBD1 (5 bases). The length of the CDR3 is 13 residues. The germline CDR1 and CDR2 sequences are MNHEY and SMNVEV (reference sequence). The ends were cut back, 3 bases at V and 9 bases at J, with 14 bases in the middle. CDR3 sequence: CASSFGRGGKAFF. CDR3 DNA sequence: TGTGCCAGCAGTTTCGGGCGGGGGGGTAAAGCTTTCTTT.

The chain uses TRBV5-6 and TRBJ2-7; D call uncertain. CDR3 length: 11 residues. Between the trimmed V and J ends, which lost 2 bases and 7 bases, there was a span of 7 bases. In germline, CDR1 is SGHDT, CDR2 YYEEEE. The chain's CDR3 is CASSLALEQYF. As DNA, the CDR3 is TGTGCCAGCAGCTTAGCTCTGGAGCAGTACTTC. The whole variable domain, filled in from reference TRBV5-6 and TRBJ2-7, reads DAGVTQSPTHLIKTRGQQVTLRCSPKSGHDTVSWYQQALGQGPQFIFQYYEEEERQRGNFPDRFSGHQFPNYSSELNVNALLLGDSALYLCASSLALEQYFGPGTRLTVT.